The rows below give T cell receptor beta chains drawn from one sample of a study of control samples from healthy donors and cancer patients. Sequencing used immunoSEQ multiplex PCR; TCRdb keeps in-frame clones, though not all of them. The table records under 450,000 clones, 80% to 95% of them present only once. Sequenced sample: PBMCs. The source of these receptors is a man between 40 and 49 years old with head and neck cancer. CDR3s include the opening cysteine and the closing phenylalanine or tryptophan. D genes are given only for firm matches. Clone size appears in some rows only: once, few, many, or a class for an expanded clone.

J: TRBJ2-1
D: NA
V: TRBV28
size: NA
CDR3: CASSLGGHNEQFF
DNA: TGTGCCAGCAGTTTGGGAGGCCACAATGAGCAGTTCTTC

J: TRBJ2-3
D: TRBD2
V: TRBV5-1
size: NA
CDR3: CASSSITSGTDTQYF
DNA: TGCGCCAGCAGCTCGATAACTAGCGGCACAGATACGCAGTATTTT

J: TRBJ2-2
D: NA
V: TRBV9
size: NA
CDR3: CASSSPLSGTRNTGELFF
DNA: TGTGCCAGCAGCTCTCCCCTTTCAGGGACACGGAACACCGGGGAGCTGTTTTTT

J: TRBJ1-5
D: NA
V: TRBV7-6
size: NA
CDR3: CASSLRPGQGDQPQHF
DNA: TGTGCCAGCAGCTTAAGGCCGGGGCAGGGAGATCAGCCCCAGCATTTT

J: TRBJ1-1
D: TRBD1
V: TRBV28
size: NA
CDR3: CATGTGVLAWNTEAFF
DNA: TGTGCCACCGGGACAGGGGTCCTAGCATGGAACACTGAAGCTTTCTTT

J: TRBJ2-1
D: TRBD1
V: TRBV10-3
size: NA
CDR3: CAITFGQESYNEQFF
DNA: TGTGCCATCACTTTCGGACAGGAATCCTACAATGAGCAGTTCTTC

J: TRBJ2-7
D: NA
V: TRBV3-1/TRBV3-2
size: once
CDR3: CASSQDVIGGVRYEQYF
DNA: TGTGCCAGCAGCCAAGACGTGATAGGGGGGGTTCGGTACGAGCAGTACTTC

J: TRBJ2-7
D: TRBD1
V: TRBV5-4
size: NA
CDR3: CASSLMRGLKNEQYF
DNA: TGTGCCAGCAGCTTGATGAGGGGGCTCAAAAACGAGCAGTACTTC

J: TRBJ2-7
D: TRBD1
V: TRBV4-2
size: NA
CDR3: CASSQDLQGTGGYEQYF
DNA: TGTGCCAGCAGCCAAGATTTGCAAGGGACAGGGGGCTACGAGCAGTACTTC

J: TRBJ2-6
D: NA
V: TRBV2
size: NA
CDR3: CASLFPASGANVLTF
DNA: TGTGCCAGCTTATTCCCCGCCTCTGGGGCCAACGTCCTGACTTTC

J: TRBJ1-1
D: TRBD1
V: TRBV13
size: once
CDR3: CASSHEEGTGVWSTEAFF
DNA: TGTGCCAGCAGCCATGAGGAAGGGACAGGGGTGTGGAGCACTGAAGCTTTCTTT

J: TRBJ2-3
D: NA
V: TRBV24-1
size: NA
CDR3: CATSDFTGIDTQYF
DNA: TGTGCCACCAGTGATTTTACAGGGATAGATACGCAGTATTTT

J: TRBJ2-1
D: NA
V: TRBV2
size: NA
CDR3: CASSPGPHSYNEQFF
DNA: TGTGCCAGCAGCCCGGGACCGCACTCCTACAATGAGCAGTTCTTC

J: TRBJ1-1
D: TRBD1
V: TRBV19
size: NA
CDR3: CATAPGQGITEAFF
DNA: TGTGCCACCGCTCCGGGACAGGGTATCACTGAAGCTTTCTTT

J: TRBJ2-1
D: TRBD2
V: TRBV7-9
size: once
CDR3: CASSPRGGPAEQFF
DNA: TGTGCCAGCAGCCCCCGGGGGGGGCCGGCTGAGCAGTTCTTC

J: TRBJ2-5
D: NA
V: TRBV19
size: NA
CDR3: CASSPRGEETQYF
DNA: TGTGCCAGTAGCCCACGGGGCGAAGAGACCCAGTACTTC

J: TRBJ1-6
D: TRBD1
V: TRBV5-1
size: NA
CDR3: CASSRSGQTVNSPLHF
DNA: TGCGCCAGCAGCCGTTCGGGACAGACAGTTAATTCACCCCTCCACTTT

J: TRBJ2-1
D: TRBD2
V: TRBV27
size: NA
CDR3: CASRPLAGDYNEQFF
DNA: TGTGCCAGCAGACCCCTAGCGGGGGACTACAATGAGCAGTTCTTC

J: TRBJ1-3
D: NA
V: TRBV6-5
size: NA
CDR3: CASSREASGNTIYF
DNA: TGTGCCAGCAGCCGTGAGGCCTCTGGAAACACCATATATTTT

J: TRBJ1-2
D: NA
V: TRBV11-3
size: NA
CDR3: CASSSRGDGGYTF
DNA: TGTGCCAGCAGCTCCCGGGGAGACGGTGGCTACACCTTC

J: TRBJ1-2
D: NA
V: TRBV7-9
size: NA
CDR3: CASSGEIYGYTF
DNA: TGTGCCAGCTCCGGTGAAATCTATGGCTACACCTTC

J: TRBJ2-7
D: NA
V: TRBV18
size: NA
CDR3: CASSPPVGGEQYF
DNA: TGTGCCAGCTCACCCCCGGTGGGGGGAGAGCAGTACTTC

J: TRBJ2-7
D: NA
V: TRBV9
size: NA
CDR3: CASSPKTGFPYEQYF
DNA: TGTGCCAGCAGCCCCAAAACAGGGTTCCCCTACGAGCAGTACTTC

J: TRBJ2-3
D: TRBD1
V: TRBV2
size: NA
CDR3: CASDRGGDTQYF
DNA: TGTGCCAGCGACAGGGGCGGAGATACGCAGTATTTT

J: TRBJ2-7
D: NA
V: TRBV6-2/TRBV6-3
size: NA
CDR3: CASSYAYEQYF
DNA: TGTGCCAGCAGTTACGCTTACGAGCAGTACTTC

J: TRBJ2-1
D: NA
V: TRBV2
size: NA
CDR3: CASRPGTGHYNEQFF
DNA: TGTGCCAGCAGGCCGGGGACGGGCCACTACAATGAGCAGTTCTTC

J: TRBJ1-5
D: NA
V: TRBV28
size: NA
CDR3: CASSLAGTTNQPQHF
DNA: TGTGCCAGCAGTTTAGCGGGAACCACCAATCAGCCCCAGCATTTT

J: TRBJ1-3
D: TRBD1
V: TRBV6-6
size: NA
CDR3: CASRENDRGSGNTIYF
DNA: TGTGCCAGCAGGGAAAACGACAGGGGATCTGGAAACACCATATATTTT

J: TRBJ1-1
D: NA
V: TRBV19
size: NA
CDR3: CASSIWGNTEAFF
DNA: TGTGCCAGTAGTATTTGGGGGAACACTGAAGCTTTCTTT

J: TRBJ1-6
D: NA
V: TRBV28
size: NA
CDR3: CASSPRWERNSPLHF
DNA: TGTGCCAGCAGTCCGCGTTGGGAAAGAAATTCACCCCTCCACTTT

J: TRBJ2-7
D: NA
V: TRBV10-2
size: NA
CDR3: CASTYGAYEQYF
DNA: TGCGCCAGCACGTACGGTGCCTACGAGCAGTACTTC

J: TRBJ2-2
D: TRBD2
V: TRBV15
size: NA
CDR3: CATSRDQPGGNTGELFF
DNA: TGTGCCACCAGCAGAGATCAGCCGGGAGGGAACACCGGGGAGCTGTTTTTT

J: TRBJ1-2
D: NA
V: TRBV30
size: NA
CDR3: CAWSVRGRGWENYGYTF
DNA: TGTGCCTGGAGTGTACGGGGCAGGGGCTGGGAAAACTATGGCTACACCTTC

J: TRBJ1-4
D: NA
V: TRBV28
size: NA
CDR3: CATRGTTNEKLFF
DNA: TGTGCCACCCGGGGGACCACAAATGAAAAACTGTTTTTT

J: TRBJ1-1
D: TRBD1
V: TRBV9
size: NA
CDR3: CASSETGGLNTEAFF
DNA: TGTGCCAGCAGCGAGACAGGGGGCCTGAACACTGAAGCTTTCTTT

J: TRBJ2-2
D: TRBD1
V: TRBV5-4
size: NA
CDR3: CASSTGTGGTDTGELFF
DNA: TGTGCCAGCAGCACCGGGACAGGGGGCACTGACACCGGGGAGCTGTTTTTT

J: TRBJ2-1
D: NA
V: TRBV7-9
size: NA
CDR3: CASSPGMGEQFF
DNA: TGTGCCAGCAGCCCTGGAATGGGTGAGCAGTTCTTC

J: TRBJ1-4
D: TRBD1
V: TRBV28
size: NA
CDR3: CASSSSPGQPLEKLFF
DNA: TGTGCCAGCAGTTCGTCCCCGGGACAGCCCCTTGAAAAACTGTTTTTT

J: TRBJ2-7
D: TRBD2
V: TRBV6-1
size: NA
CDR3: CASSEVVGLAGEQYF
DNA: TGTGCCAGCAGTGAAGTAGTGGGACTAGCGGGGGAGCAGTACTTC

J: TRBJ2-2
D: TRBD2
V: TRBV15
size: NA
CDR3: CATSRGWLAGPNTGELFF
DNA: TGTGCCACCAGCAGAGGTTGGCTAGCGGGACCGAACACCGGGGAGCTGTTTTTT

J: TRBJ2-7
D: TRBD1
V: TRBV6-5
size: NA
CDR3: CASSYKGQGPYEQYF
DNA: TGTGCCAGCAGTTACAAGGGACAGGGCCCCTACGAGCAGTACTTC

J: TRBJ1-1
D: NA
V: TRBV9
size: NA
CDR3: CASSVAANTEAFF
DNA: TGTGCCAGCAGCGTAGCAGCGAACACTGAAGCTTTCTTT

J: TRBJ1-2
D: TRBD1
V: TRBV7-8
size: NA
CDR3: CASSLEGAFNYGYTF
DNA: TGTGCCAGCAGCTTGGAGGGGGCTTTTAACTATGGCTACACCTTC

J: TRBJ2-2
D: NA
V: TRBV11-3
size: NA
CDR3: CASGRKSGELFF
DNA: TGTGCCAGCGGGAGGAAGTCCGGGGAGCTGTTTTTT

J: TRBJ2-1
D: NA
V: TRBV28
size: NA
CDR3: CASSFRSGAPHNEQFF
DNA: TGTGCCAGCAGTTTTCGAAGCGGCGCCCCCCACAATGAGCAGTTCTTC

J: TRBJ2-1
D: NA
V: TRBV24-1
size: NA
CDR3: CATSDETGTEQFF
DNA: TGTGCCACCAGTGATGAAACAGGGACTGAGCAGTTCTTC

J: TRBJ2-7
D: TRBD1
V: TRBV19
size: NA
CDR3: CASTGTGSYEQYF
DNA: TGTGCCAGCACAGGGACAGGCTCCTACGAGCAGTACTTC